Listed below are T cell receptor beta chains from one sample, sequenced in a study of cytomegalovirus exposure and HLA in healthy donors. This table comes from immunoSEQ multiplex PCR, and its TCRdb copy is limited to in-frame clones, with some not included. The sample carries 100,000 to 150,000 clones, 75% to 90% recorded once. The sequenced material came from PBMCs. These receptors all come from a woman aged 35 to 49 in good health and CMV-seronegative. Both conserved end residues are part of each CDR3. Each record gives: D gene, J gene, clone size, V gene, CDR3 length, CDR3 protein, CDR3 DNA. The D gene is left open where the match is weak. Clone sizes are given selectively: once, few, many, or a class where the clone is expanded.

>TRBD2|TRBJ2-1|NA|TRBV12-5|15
CASGPRTSGNYEQFF
TGTGCTAGTGGTCCGAGGACTAGCGGGAACTATGAGCAGTTCTTC
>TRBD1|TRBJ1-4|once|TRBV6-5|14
CASSRGQGWEKLFF
TGTGCCAGCAGCCGGGGACAGGGGTGGGAAAAACTGTTTTTT
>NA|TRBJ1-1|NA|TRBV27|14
CASSLGRGGTEAFF
TGTGCCAGCAGTTTAGGTCGAGGTGGCACTGAAGCTTTCTTT
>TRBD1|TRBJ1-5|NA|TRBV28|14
CASSLGTGNQPQHF
TGTGCCAGCAGTTTGGGGACAGGGAATCAGCCCCAGCATTTT
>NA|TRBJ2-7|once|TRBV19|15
CASSIASGFPYEQYF
TGTGCCAGTAGTATAGCGTCAGGGTTCCCCTACGAGCAGTACTTC
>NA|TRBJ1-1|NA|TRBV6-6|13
CATGRSLNTEAFF
TGTGCCACCGGGAGGAGCTTGAACACTGAAGCTTTCTTT
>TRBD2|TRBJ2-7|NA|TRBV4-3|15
CASSQESSGKYEQYF
TGCGCCAGCAGCCAAGAATCTAGCGGGAAGTACGAGCAGTACTTC
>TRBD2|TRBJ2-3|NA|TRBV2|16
CASSGTSGSLVDTQYF
TGTGCCAGCAGTGGGACTAGCGGGAGTCTGGTAGATACGCAGTATTTT
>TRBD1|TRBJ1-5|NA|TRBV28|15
CASSRTGGGNQPQHF
TGTGCCAGCAGCCGGACAGGGGGTGGAAATCAGCCCCAGCATTTT
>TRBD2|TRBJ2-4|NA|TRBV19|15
CASSTAGGFKNIQYF
TGTGCCAGTAGTACAGCGGGAGGCTTCAAAAACATTCAGTACTTC